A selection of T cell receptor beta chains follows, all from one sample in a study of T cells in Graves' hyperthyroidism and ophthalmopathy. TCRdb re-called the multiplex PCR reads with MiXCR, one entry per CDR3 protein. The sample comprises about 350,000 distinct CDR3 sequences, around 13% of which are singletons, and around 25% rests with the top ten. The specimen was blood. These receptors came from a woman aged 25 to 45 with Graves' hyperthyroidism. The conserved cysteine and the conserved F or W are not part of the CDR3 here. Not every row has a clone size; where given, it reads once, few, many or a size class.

CDR3: ASATSVTDTQY; V: TRBV7-3; size: few
CDR3: AGTPGANVLT; V: TRBV30; size: many
CDR3: SANSVGDTEAF; V: TRBV20-1; size: many
CDR3: ASSSIDNRGNTEAF; V: TRBV28; size: NA
CDR3: ASTPAASNQPQH; V: TRBV6-2/TRBV6-3; size: many
CDR3: ASSLSRAGGRNQPQH; V: TRBV4-3; size: NA
CDR3: ASIRQGSYEQY; V: TRBV6-1; size: many
CDR3: ASLAGDTQY; V: TRBV5-1; size: many
CDR3: ASSPPRGQGLYEQY; V: TRBV18; size: NA
CDR3: ASSLEGQGDYNQPQH; V: TRBV12-3/TRBV12-4; size: many
CDR3: ATTPGVSNSPLH; V: TRBV6-1; size: few
CDR3: ASSLLAGSYEQY; V: TRBV11-2; size: NA
CDR3: ASSSTRGVFYEQY; V: TRBV12-3/TRBV12-4; size: many
CDR3: ASSWTSGPKDTQY; V: TRBV7-2; size: NA
CDR3: ATSSRIGAGQY; V: TRBV15; size: many
CDR3: SARETYQETQY; V: TRBV20-1; size: few
CDR3: ASSPRLGADSFQETQY; V: TRBV7-8; size: many
CDR3: ASSQGLPRETQY; V: TRBV4-1; size: few
CDR3: ASSFAGDGLSSPLH; V: TRBV28; size: NA
CDR3: ATLDRSDSPLH; V: TRBV10-3; size: few
CDR3: ASSQEGGVGVNEQF; V: TRBV4-3; size: few
CDR3: SSPGLARGGANVLT; V: TRBV20-1; size: NA
CDR3: SARSSGVNTGELF; V: TRBV20-1; size: NA
CDR3: ASSLGYRGASYNEQF; V: TRBV11-3; size: few
CDR3: ASSTTLRGYT; V: TRBV7-9; size: few
CDR3: ASSLDSGQETQY; V: TRBV7-2; size: few
CDR3: ASTRGANQPQH; V: TRBV6-1; size: many
CDR3: ASNLQTSGTDTQY; V: TRBV6-1; size: NA
CDR3: ASSSPDVGTDTQY; V: TRBV7-9; size: NA
CDR3: SARERGFFKNIQY; V: TRBV20-1; size: NA
CDR3: AISENKGLSPLH; V: TRBV10-3; size: few
CDR3: ASSHDANTGELF; V: TRBV3-1; size: NA
CDR3: ASSVNQGAGETQY; V: TRBV4-2; size: few
CDR3: ASSPGRMNTEAF; V: TRBV18; size: many
CDR3: ASSLTGQGWVNTEAF; V: TRBV11-2; size: many
CDR3: ASSEEGGLTPF; V: TRBV6-4; size: many
CDR3: ASTTSVYEQY; V: TRBV28; size: NA
CDR3: ASRGDGGTQY; V: TRBV12-3/TRBV12-4; size: few
CDR3: ASSQFSPYEQY; V: TRBV14; size: many
CDR3: ASSPTPLQPQH; V: TRBV12-3/TRBV12-4; size: few
CDR3: ASSLGSAGELF; V: TRBV5-5; size: many
CDR3: ASSKALSGVSAGELF; V: TRBV4-2; size: NA
CDR3: SVVGGEAYEQY; V: TRBV29-1; size: NA
CDR3: ASSRPSETQY; V: TRBV6-2/TRBV6-3; size: NA
CDR3: AGGWGGTEAF; V: TRBV30; size: NA